The next 24 T cell receptor beta chains were all read from a single sample in a study of molecular identifiers for immune sequencing clone quantification (dated by TCRdb to the late 2010s). Libraries came from PCR. The instrument given in TCRdb is NextSeq 500. TCRdb trimmed public reads at Q25 via fastp, called clones via MiXCR and kept in-frame beta chains. Every CDR3 protein is listed once, alongside the most common genes and DNA of its rows. Recorded for this sample are around 100,000 distinct CDR3 sequences; over 30% of them occurred a single time. Of the sample, 4% to 5% falls within the top ten clones. The material sequenced was naive CD8+ T cells from blood, with Jurkat cell RNA spiked in. This specimen's cell subset or site label, interpreted: FACS-sorted CD8+CD4-CCR7+CD45RA+ naive T cells. The receptors stem from a human donor in good health. Some libraries in this study had Jurkat cell RNA spiked in.

This clonotype has more than one count but fewer than ten. The chain links TRBV11-2 to TRBJ2-7, with D possibly being TRBD1 (5 bases). CDR3 length: 15 amino acids. Trimming pared 5 bases from V and 0 bases from J, leaving 14 bases between. The germline V gene encodes CDR1 SGHAT and CDR2 FQNNGV. The CDR3, as DNA: TGTGCCAGCAGCCCCAGGGCGTTGGGCTCCTACGAGCAGTACTTC. This gives the protein CASSPRALGSYEQYF.

At least ten counts were recorded for this clonotype. This chain connects TRBV5-1 to TRBJ2-3; no clear D gene. CDR1 is SGHRS and CDR2 is YFSETQ in the germline V gene. The CDR3 has 15 amino acids. The V and J ends lost 0 bases and 5 bases respectively, with 13 bases between them. The CDR3 DNA sequence: TGCGCCAGCAGCTTGGAGTCTGCCGAAGTAGATACGCAGTATTTT. Translated: CASSLESAEVDTQYF.

This clonotype has a single count. A much larger clone lies a single base off, so this may be a read error. J is TRBJ1-5 and V is TRBV28; the match to TRBD1 covers 8 bases. The CDR3 runs 15 residues. The trim removed 5 bases at V and 6 bases at J, leaving 9 bases unmatched. Germline lookup yields CDR1 MDHEN and CDR2 SYDVKM. The CDR3 sequence: CASSRQGRGIQPQHF. The DNA for the CDR3 is TGTGCCAGCAGTAGACAGGGGAGGGGCATTCAGCCCCAGCATTTT.

Concerning this clonotype itself: This may arise from a read error, as a much more abundant clone is one base away. The chain employs TRBV7-8 and TRBJ2-1, with TRBD2 identical over 12 bases. This CDR3 has 17 residues. Germline lookup yields CDR1 SGHVS and CDR2 FQNEAQ. In DNA form, the CDR3 reads TGTGCCAGCAGCCTCCGACTAGCGGGAGTATTAACCGATGAGCAGTCCTTC. Translating it yields CASSLRLAGVLTDEQSF.

This clonotype has a count of ten or more. CDR3 residues: CASVTQTENTEAFF. The CDR3 nucleotides read TGTGCCAGCGTCACCCAGACGGAGAACACTGAAGCTTTCTTT. V usage is TRBV21-1 and J usage is TRBJ1-1. TRBV21-1 is a recognized pseudogene. The CDR3 runs to 14 residues.

This clonotype was counted once. This chain joins TRBV28 and TRBJ1-5, with D possibly TRBD1 on 6 matching bases. The germline V gene has CDR1 MDHEN and CDR2 SYDVKM. The CDR3 runs to 15 residues. Trimming removed 7 bases at V and 6 bases at J, with 19 bases between. The DNA of the CDR3 is TGTGCCAGCACCCTACTACAGGGATGTGCTCAGCCCCAGCATTTT. Translated: CASTLLQGCAQPQHF.

This clonotype was detected once. Given a much more abundant clone one base away, this may be a read error. V and J are TRBV7-9 and TRBJ2-2; 9 bases line up with TRBD2. The CDR3 length is 16 residues. Germline V gene data show CDR1 as SEHNR and CDR2 as FQNEAQ (reference sequence). This chain's CDR3 is CASSSRGLANTGELLF. In DNA, the CDR3 is TGTGCCAGCAGCTCAAGGGGACTAGCAAACACCGGGGAGCTGTTATTT.

This clonotype was seen a handful of times. The V gene is TRBV6-6, the J gene TRBJ2-7; TRBD1 is a possible D gene (5 bases). V was trimmed by 0 bases and J by 1 base, leaving 7 bases between them. The CDR3 runs 14 residues. Germline CDR1 MNHNY, CDR2 SVGAGI (reference sequence). The CDR3, as DNA: TGTGCCAGCAGTTACTCAGGGGAATCCTACGAGCAGTACTTC. This translates into CASSYSGESYEQYF.

The chain uses TRBV7-2 and TRBJ1-1, with TRBD1 matching over 7 bases. There are 15 residues in the CDR3. Germline CDR1 SGHTA, CDR2 FQGNSA. The V gene end was trimmed by 1 base and the J gene end by 1 base; junction bases not matched to a gene: 3. The CDR3, as DNA: TGTGCCAGCAGCTTAGTTTACAGGGGGAACACTGAAGCTTTCTTT. Translation: CASSLVYRGNTEAFF. The entire variable domain, with the rest obtained from reference TRBV7-2 and TRBJ1-1, is as follows: GAGVSQSPSNKVTEKGKDVELRCDPISGHTALYWYRQSLGQGLEFLIYFQGNSAPDKSGLPSDRFSAERTGGSVSTLTIQRTQQEDSAVYLCASSLVYRGNTEAFFGQGTRLTVV.

The V and J genes are TRBV10-3 and TRBJ2-7; 7 bases line up with TRBD1. This CDR3 is 13 amino acids long. From germline, CDR1 is ENHRY and CDR2 SYGVKD. The V gene end was trimmed by 2 bases and the J gene end by 3 bases; junction bases not matched to a gene: 1. CDR3 in amino acids: CAISERDSYEQYF. CDR3 sequence (DNA): TGTGCCATCAGTGAGAGGGACAGCTACGAGCAGTACTTC.

At least ten counts were recorded for this clonotype. This sequence joins TRBV7-9 and TRBJ2-4, with D uncertain. Germline V gene data show CDR1 as SEHNR and CDR2 as FQNEAQ (reference sequence). This CDR3 region has 16 residues. V dropped 3 bases and J dropped 6 bases, with 18 bases sitting between them. The CDR3 nucleotides read TGTGCCAGCAGCTTTAGGGCCACAAGATCGACAAACATTCAGTACTTC. Its translation: CASSFRATRSTNIQYF. Together with reference TRBV7-9 and TRBJ2-4, the CDR3 gives the full variable domain: DTGVSQNPRHKITKRGQNVTFRCDPISEHNRLYWYRQTLGQGPEFLTYFQNEAQLEKSRLLSDRFSAERPKGSFSTLEIQRTEQGDSAMYLCASSFRATRSTNIQYFGAGTRLSVL.

This chain joins TRBV15 and TRBJ1-1; unclear D gene. The V end lost 3 bases, the J end lost 0 bases, and 14 bases lay between the germline ends. The CDR3 consists of 16 residues. Germline V gene lookup returns CDR1 LNHNV and CDR2 YYDKDF (reference sequence). CDR3 amino acids: CATSRPQRRLNTEAFF. The DNA for the CDR3 is TGTGCCACCAGCAGGCCACAGAGGCGACTGAACACTGAAGCTTTCTTT.

This clonotype was counted only a few times. V usage is TRBV15 and J usage is TRBJ2-7, with TRBD1 matching over 7 bases. Per the germline V gene, CDR1 is LNHNV and CDR2 is YYDKDF (reference sequence). Trimming removed 0 bases from V and 6 bases from J; junction bases left unmatched: 2. The CDR3 has 13 residues. For the CDR3, the DNA is TGTGCCACCAGCAGAGACCCAGGGGGCGAGCAGTACTTC. Its translation is CATSRDPGGEQYF.

The V and J genes are TRBV12-3 or TRBV12-4 and TRBJ2-2; 7 bases map to TRBD1. V lost 6 bases to trimming and J lost 3 bases; unmatched junction nucleotides: 10. The CDR3 runs to 16 residues. This CDR3 reads CASSQIGTVHTGELFF. The CDR3 DNA sequence: TGTGCCAGCAGCCAAATTGGGACAGTTCACACCGGGGAGCTGTTTTTT.

The CDR3 protein is CASSFGTATNEKLFF. In DNA, the CDR3 is TGTGCCAGCAGCTTTGGGACGGCAACTAATGAAAAACTGTTTTTT. The chain has TRBV5-8 and TRBJ1-4; D is possibly TRBD1 (5 bases). The V gene's germline CDR1 is SGHTS and CDR2 YDEGEE. V was pared by 2 bases and J by 0 bases, with 8 bases between. The CDR3 extends over 15 amino acids.

A remark on this clonotype: This may stem from a read error, because a much larger clone lies one nucleotide away. The V call is TRBV4-1, the J call TRBJ2-3, with 10 nucleotides matching TRBD2. V was clipped by 6 bases and J by 4 bases; unmatched bases: 7. Germline loops: CDR1 MGHRA, CDR2 YSYEKL. The CDR3 extends over 15 amino acids. CDR3 amino acids: CASRSSGLAADTQYF. CDR3 bases: TGCGCCAGCAGGAGTTCCGGACTAGCGGCAGATACGCAGTATTTT.

The chain links TRBV10-1 to TRBJ2-7; 11 bases line up with TRBD2. Germline V lookup: CDR1 WNHNN, CDR2 SYGVQD (reference sequence). V trimming: 5 bases; J trimming: 4 bases; junction bases outside the gene matches: 4. This CDR3 is 14 amino acids long. The CDR3, as DNA: TGCGCCAGCAGTCGTAGCGGGAGGGAATACGAGCAGTACTTC. Protein product: CASSRSGREYEQYF.

The rearrangement joins TRBV7-8 to TRBJ2-1; 15 bases map to TRBD2. CDR1 SGHVS and CDR2 FQNEAQ come from the germline V gene. CDR3 length: 18 residues. The V segment lost 4 bases and the J segment 2 bases; nucleotides outside the gene matches: 6. CDR3 in DNA: TGTGCCAGCAGCTGGGGACTAGCGGGAGGATCCGCCTACAATGAGCAGTTCTTC. It codes for CASSWGLAGGSAYNEQFF.

As for this clonotype: The junction and the germline gene differ at one end; a read error may be behind it. V and J are TRBV29-1 and TRBJ2-2; D is perhaps TRBD2 (5 bases). The CDR3 is 11 amino acids. Germline V gene lookup returns CDR1 SQVTM and CDR2 ANQGSEA. CDR3 protein: CSVENTGKLFF. The CDR3 nucleotides read TGCAGCGTTGAGAACACCGGGAAGCTGTTTTTT.

J is TRBJ1-3 and V is TRBV9; weak D call: TRBD1 (6 bases). The CDR3 length is 15 residues. With 3 bases removed from V and 4 bases from J, the gap between germline ends came to 14 bases. In germline, CDR1 is SGDLS, CDR2 YYNGEE. CDR3 nucleotide sequence: TGTGCCAGCAGCGCTCACACAGGGTCCGGAAACACCATATATTTT. The encoded protein is CASSAHTGSGNTIYF.

This clonotype was seen more than once but under ten times. CDR3 in DNA: TGTGCCAGTAGTACATCAGGCGGGACTGAAGCTTTCTTT. This codes for CASSTSGGTEAFF. The rearrangement uses TRBV19 and TRBJ1-1; no definite D call. Germline values: CDR1 LNHDA, CDR2 SQIVND (reference sequence). This CDR3 contains 13 residues. V lost 4 bases and J lost 5, with 11 bases in between.

The chain carries TRBV28 and TRBJ2-2; 8 positions agree with TRBD2. The CDR3 consists of 16 residues. CDR1 MDHEN and CDR2 SYDVKM come from the germline V gene. Unmatched junction bases numbered 4, after V lost 3 bases and J lost 1 base. CDR3 region: CASSFSLAVNTGELFF. DNA of the CDR3: TGTGCCAGCAGTTTCTCACTAGCGGTGAACACCGGGGAGCTGTTTTTT.

This rearrangement joins TRBV19 to TRBJ1-5; D not resolved. Germline V gives CDR1 LNHDA, CDR2 SQIVND (reference sequence). The CDR3 is 15 amino acids. Trimming pared 5 bases from V and 2 bases from J, leaving 13 bases between. This CDR3 is CASSGSPRGNQPQHF. Written as DNA, the CDR3 is TGTGCCAGTAGTGGGTCCCCTCGAGGCAATCAGCCCCAGCATTTT.

The chain couples TRBV5-4 to TRBJ1-1; possibly TRBD1 for D (5 bases). The CDR3 spans 13 residues. Germline V gene data show CDR1 as SGHNT and CDR2 as YYREEE (reference sequence). Deletions cut 7 bases from V and 6 bases from J, with 16 bases between. The CDR3 here is CASSRGEVPEAFF. Here the CDR3 DNA reads TGTGCCAGCTCCCGGGGGGAGGTCCCTGAAGCTTTCTTT. Full variable domain (rest looked up from reference TRBV5-4 and TRBJ1-1): ETGVTQSPTHLIKTRGQQVTLRCSSQSGHNTVSWYQQALGQGPQFIFQYYREEENGRGNFPPRFSGLQFPNYSSELNVNALELDDSALYLCASSRGEVPEAFFGQGTRLTVV.